One and the same sample provided the 20 T cell receptor beta chains below, sequenced in a study of shared clonotypes between healthy human individuals. Naive CD8 populations comprised CD45RO-negative cells positively selected for CCR7, excluding terminally differentiated effector memory CD45RA+ cells. Repertoires were generated with immunoSEQ multiplex PCR, while TCRdb's copy carries only in-frame clones and drops some. The repertoire holds about 2.1 million clones, 80% to 95% seen once, with over 1.5% in the top ten. The sample was naive CD8+ T cells from PBMCs. The receptor set was obtained from a man aged 18-30 years in good health. Some clones in this sample may be carry-over from other donors' samples.

The V call is TRBV5-6, the J call TRBJ2-7; D gene unclear. This CDR3 is built from 15 residues. Trimming left V 2 bases short and J 3 bases short, with 15 bases between. Germline V gives CDR1 SGHDT, CDR2 YYEEEE. The CDR3 protein is CASSFFADSGYEQYF. CDR3 coding DNA: TGTGCCAGCAGCTTTTTCGCCGACTCGGGCTACGAGCAGTACTTC.

Notes on this clone: Other DNA variants within this sample encode the same CDR3. The chain is built from TRBV5-1 and TRBJ1-1, with D unclear. Germline CDR1 and CDR2: SGHRS and YFSETQ. The CDR3 runs to 14 residues. Trimming stripped 0 bases from V and 2 bases from J, with 8 bases between. The CDR3 loop is CASSLVRGNTEAFF. The CDR3 DNA is TGCGCCAGCAGCTTGGTGCGGGGAAACACTGAAGCTTTCTTT.

The rearrangement joins TRBV28 to TRBJ2-3, with unresolved D. The CDR3 has 16 residues. Trimming took 4 bases from V and 0 from J, leaving 14 bases between them. In germline, CDR1 is MDHEN, CDR2 SYDVKM. Here the CDR3 DNA reads TGTGCCAGCAGTTCCTTAGTGAAAGCTAGCACAGATACGCAGTATTTT. Amino acids: CASSSLVKASTDTQYF.

A word on this clone: This same CDR3 is encoded by further DNA sequences in the sample. This CDR3 reads CASSYGRAYEQYF. The CDR3 DNA sequence: TGTGCCAGCAGTTACGGCAGGGCCTACGAGCAGTACTTC. The genes are TRBV27 and TRBJ2-7; D is perhaps TRBD1 (5 bases). The V gene's germline CDR1 is MNHEY and CDR2 SMNVEV (reference sequence). There are 13 residues in the CDR3. V lost 4 bases and J lost 2, with 9 bases in between.

Concerning this clone itself: Other DNA sequences in this sample translate to the same CDR3. The rearrangement joins TRBV2 to TRBJ2-7, with 7 bases fitting TRBD2. With 0 bases clipped from V and 0 bases from J, the junction kept 5 bases outside the gene matches. CDR1 is SNHLY, CDR2 FYNNEI, per germline. The length of the CDR3 is 16 residues. This CDR3 reads CASSEAGGTLSYEQYF. The CDR3 nucleotides read TGTGCCAGCAGTGAAGCGGGAGGGACCCTCTCCTACGAGCAGTACTTC. The complete variable domain, with remaining parts taken from reference TRBV2 and TRBJ2-7, reads EPEVTQTPSHQVTQMGQEVILRCVPISNHLYFYWYRQILGQKVEFLVSFYNNEISEKSEIFDDQFSVERPDGSNFTLKIRSTKLEDSAMYFCASSEAGGTLSYEQYFGPGTRLTVT.

The chain recombines TRBV28 with TRBJ1-4, with D perhaps matching TRBD1 (5 bases). CDR1 and CDR2 (germline): MDHEN, SYDVKM. V was pared by 6 bases and J by 1 base, with 12 bases between. CDR3 size: 15 residues. The CDR3 nucleotides read TGTGCCAGCAGCCCTCTGGGGGTAACTAATGAAAAACTGTTTTTT. It encodes CASSPLGVTNEKLFF.

Points on this clone: The same CDR3 arises from other DNA sequences in this sample as well. The genes are TRBV7-9 and TRBJ2-1; D unclear. The germline V gene has CDR1 SEHNR and CDR2 FQNEAQ (reference sequence). V gave up 0 bases and J gave up 0 bases, with 6 bases separating them. The CDR3 runs 15 residues. Written as DNA, the CDR3 is TGTGCCAGCAGCTTAGCGGTTAGCTCCTACAATGAGCAGTTCTTC. This codes for CASSLAVSSYNEQFF.

The chain joins TRBV7-9 to TRBJ2-5; D might be TRBD2 (5 bases). Trimming shortened V by 4 bases and J by 5 bases, and 17 bases separated the two germline ends. Germline CDR1 reads SEHNR; CDR2 reads FQNEAQ (reference sequence). CDR3 length: 15 amino acids. DNA for the CDR3: TGTGCCAGCAGCTCCCCCGGGGAACTTGAGGAGACCCAGTACTTC. This translates into CASSSPGELEETQYF.

The genes are TRBV2 and TRBJ1-2; tentative D call: TRBD1 (6 bases). There are 15 residues in the CDR3. The germline V gene has CDR1 SNHLY and CDR2 FYNNEI. V dropped 6 bases and J dropped 7 bases, with 21 bases sitting between them. The CDR3 reads CASSDDLQGSGGYTF. The DNA for the CDR3 is TGTGCCAGCAGCGACGATTTACAGGGTAGTGGTGGCTACACCTTC.

V usage is TRBV11-2 and J usage is TRBJ2-5; 10 nucleotides align to TRBD1. Germline loops: CDR1 SGHAT, CDR2 FQNNGV. The CDR3 is 15 amino acids. J gave up 5 bases and V 5 bases, and 8 bases lay outside the gene matches. In DNA, the CDR3 is TGTGCCAGCAGCGCACGACAGGGGGCGAGGGAGACCCAGTACTTC. The encoded protein is CASSARQGARETQYF. Variable domain in full (rest from reference TRBV11-2 and TRBJ2-5): EAGVAQSPRYKIIEKRQSVAFWCNPISGHATLYWYQQILGQGPKLLIQFQNNGVVDDSQLPKDRFSAERLKGVDSTLKIQPAKLEDSAVYLCASSARQGARETQYFGPGTRLLVL.

CDR3 loop: CASSEGRGLGNKTSSYEQYF. The CDR3 DNA reads TGTGCCAGCAGCGAGGGCCGAGGGTTAGGTAACAAAACGAGCTCCTACGAGCAGTACTTC. The V call is TRBV21-1, the J call TRBJ2-7; the table's D call TRBD2 went unverified against the DNA. TRBV21-1 is shown as a pseudogene. The CDR3 sequence is 20 residues long.

This clone was detected only once. The rearrangement links TRBV27 to TRBJ2-7, with D maybe TRBD1 (6 bases). From germline, CDR1 is MNHEY and CDR2 SMNVEV (reference sequence). The CDR3 is made up of 13 amino acids. The V and J ends lost 10 bases and 0 bases respectively, with 13 bases between them. CDR3 DNA: TGTGCCACCCGACAGGACAGCTCCTACGAGCAGTACTTC. Amino acids: CATRQDSSYEQYF.

The chain combines TRBV7-9 with TRBJ2-2; perhaps D is TRBD1 or TRBD2 (5 bases each). Per the germline V gene, CDR1 is SEHNR and CDR2 is FQNEAQ (reference sequence). V was trimmed by 5 bases and J by 5 bases, leaving 15 bases between them. The length of the CDR3 is 15 residues. CDR3 nucleotide sequence: TGTGCCAGCAGCCCTGGGGACCAAGGGACCGGGGAGCTGTTTTTT. The encoded protein is CASSPGDQGTGELFF.

Notes on this clone: At the DNA level, this CDR3 is encoded by other sequences in the same sample as well. The chain carries TRBV6-6 and TRBJ2-3; no clear D. With 0 bases removed from V and 4 bases from J, the gap between germline ends came to 5 bases. Germline V gene data show CDR1 as MNHNY and CDR2 as SVGAGI (reference sequence). This CDR3 has 13 residues. In DNA, the CDR3 is TGTGCCAGCAGTTACTCCCGATCAGATACGCAGTATTTT. Translation: CASSYSRSDTQYF.

The chain employs TRBV9 and TRBJ2-3, with 8 bases aligning to TRBD2. The germline V gene encodes CDR1 SGDLS and CDR2 YYNGEE. The CDR3 runs 16 residues. With 2 bases clipped from V and 1 base from J, the junction kept 6 bases outside the gene matches. The CDR3 loop reads CASSVGRAPRTDTQYF. CDR3 nucleotide sequence: TGTGCCAGCAGCGTCGGGAGGGCACCGCGCACAGATACGCAGTATTTT.

The chain is built from TRBV4-1 and TRBJ1-3, with D possibly matching TRBD1 (6 bases). There are 16 residues in the CDR3. The germline CDR1 and CDR2 sequences are MGHRA and YSYEKL. V lost 2 bases, J lost 0 bases, and 11 bases lay in between. CDR3 nucleotide sequence: TGCGCCAGCAGCCAATGGGAGGGGGGCTCTGGAAACACCATATATTTT. Residues: CASSQWEGGSGNTIYF.

The CDR3, as DNA: TGTGCCAGTACGAGTGGGGGGCAGCTCCTTAATCAGCCCCAGCATTTT. Encoded protein: CASTSGGQLLNQPQHF. The V gene is TRBV19, the J gene TRBJ1-5, with D maybe TRBD1 (6 bases). V gave up 7 bases and J gave up 4 bases, with 20 bases separating them. The CDR3 has 16 amino acids. Germline V gene data show CDR1 as LNHDA and CDR2 as SQIVND (reference sequence).

This clone has a handful of counts. V and J are TRBV6-6 and TRBJ1-5, with 7 positions matching TRBD1. The ends lost 7 bases at V and 5 bases at J; junction bases unmatched: 5. There are 13 residues in the CDR3. In germline, CDR1 is MNHNY, CDR2 SVGAGI (reference sequence). In DNA form, the CDR3 reads TGTGCCAGCACCACTGACAGGGATCAGCCCCAGCATTTT. It codes for CASTTDRDQPQHF.

This clone was counted once. The CDR3 protein is CASSEWASLGPDTQYF. The CDR3 DNA reads TGTGCCAGCAGTGAATGGGCTAGCTTGGGCCCAGATACGCAGTATTTT. The chain couples TRBV6-1 to TRBJ2-3, with D maybe TRBD2 (5 bases). From germline, CDR1 is MNHNS and CDR2 SASEGT. This CDR3 contains 16 residues. V dropped 2 bases and J dropped 4 bases, with 16 bases sitting between them.

The J gene is TRBJ2-3, the V gene TRBV6-6; the D gene could be TRBD1 or TRBD2 (5 bases each). The CDR3 runs 15 residues. The germline V gene has CDR1 MNHNY and CDR2 SVGAGI (reference sequence). Trimming shortened V by 5 bases and J by 2 bases, and 14 bases separated the two germline ends. The CDR3 DNA follows: TGTGCCAGCAGTAAAAGCGGACACGTCACAGATACGCAGTATTTT. Translation: CASSKSGHVTDTQYF.